The 27 T cell receptor beta chains in this list originate from one sample, sequenced in a study of post-analysis software for immune sequencing data. These TCRs' antigens remain unknown. The TCR beta cDNA libraries contained unique molecular identifiers. One entry per CDR3 protein, called by TCRdb with MiXCR from the PCR reads. The sample lists 600,000 to 700,000 distinct CDR3 sequences, around 60% occurring once. The study, taken as a whole, reports: Patients had higher frequencies than controls of about five TRBV segments, including TRBV5-6, TRBV5-1 and TRBV20-1.

Material: blood. These receptors all stem from a girl aged 2 to 10 with multiple sclerosis.

The table lists this clonotype with a few counts. The chain links TRBV20-1 to TRBJ2-5; D is tentatively TRBD1 or TRBD2 (6 bases each). Per germline, CDR1 DFQATT and CDR2 SNEGSKA (reference sequence). The CDR3 length is 13 residues. V lost 6 bases, J lost 4 bases, and 15 bases lay in between. The chain's CDR3 is CSATGPGAETQYF. CDR3 DNA sequence: TGCAGTGCAACAGGACCGGGGGCAGAGACCCAGTACTTC.

This clonotype was observed a handful of times. The rearrangement links TRBV18 to TRBJ2-5, with TRBD1 as a possible D gene (6 bases). Germline values: CDR1 KGHSH, CDR2 LQKENI. Trimming took 2 bases from V and 5 from J, leaving 18 bases between them. There are 16 residues in the CDR3. The CDR3 reads CASSPSRGTLRETQYF. CDR3 bases: TGTGCCAGCTCACCATCCAGGGGAACGTTAAGGGAGACCCAGTACTTC.

The V call is TRBV6-2 or TRBV6-3, the J call TRBJ1-2; D unclear. V dropped 5 bases and J dropped 4 bases, with 11 bases sitting between them. The CDR3 extends over 13 amino acids. In germline, CDR1 is MNHEY, CDR2 SVGEGT. CDR3 in amino acids: CASSRNGAYGYTF. The DNA of the CDR3 is TGTGCCAGCAGTCGGAACGGAGCCTATGGCTACACCTTC.

The chain couples TRBV12-3 or TRBV12-4 to TRBJ1-6; D not resolved. V was clipped by 7 bases and J by 6 bases, with 13 bases between them. The CDR3 consists of 14 residues. The CDR3 DNA reads TGTGCCAGCACTTCCTGGGAGACTAATTCACCCCTCCACTTT. Its translation is CASTSWETNSPLHF.

This clonotype came up a few times. The rearrangement joins TRBV29-1 to TRBJ2-7; TRBD2 matches at 8 bases. V was clipped by 6 bases and J by 4 bases; unmatched bases: 8. The CDR3 is 13 residues long. The germline gives CDR1 SQVTM, CDR2 ANQGSEA. The CDR3 region has the DNA TGCAGCGTACGACTAGCGCTGGATTACGAGCAGTACTTC. Residues: CSVRLALDYEQYF.

The CDR3 region is CSARDRVRDEQYF. DNA for the CDR3: TGCAGTGCTAGAGATCGCGTCCGGGACGAGCAGTACTTC. The rearrangement uses TRBV20-1 and TRBJ2-7; D unclear. Germline lookup yields CDR1 DFQATT and CDR2 SNEGSKA (reference sequence). The V end lost 0 bases, the J end lost 5 bases, and 11 bases lay between the germline ends. The CDR3 extends over 13 amino acids.

For this clonotype: At one end, the junction sequence differs from germline, possibly due to a read error. The chain recombines TRBV29-1 with TRBJ2-3, with D perhaps assigned TRBD1 or TRBD2 (6 bases each). The CDR3 is made up of 14 amino acids. Per the germline V gene, CDR1 is SQVTM and CDR2 is ANQGSEA. CDR3 protein: CGVVGGSGTDTQYF. CDR3 DNA: TGCGGCGTTGTGGGGGGCTCCGGCACAGATACGCAGTATTTT.

V usage is TRBV5-1 and J usage is TRBJ2-5; 8 bases are a match to TRBD1. In germline, CDR1 is SGHRS, CDR2 YFSETQ. CDR3 size: 14 residues. Trimming cost V 2 bases and J 5 bases; bases outside gene matches: 5. Here the CDR3 DNA reads TGCGCCAGCAGCTTATGGACAGGGTCGGAGACCCAGTACTTC. Residues: CASSLWTGSETQYF.

In this sample, this clonotype turned up a few times. The chain carries TRBV20-1 and TRBJ2-3; TRBD2 matches 7 bases. From germline, CDR1 is DFQATT and CDR2 SNEGSKA (reference sequence). V gave up 7 bases and J gave up 2 bases; unmatched junction bases: 12. The CDR3 has 15 residues. DNA for the CDR3: TGCAGTGTCCGCCCACCTAGCGGTGACACAGATACGCAGTATTTT. Its protein is CSVRPPSGDTDTQYF.

Only a few counts were recorded for this clonotype. The chain recombines TRBV7-9 with TRBJ2-1, with D hard to call. The germline V gene has CDR1 SEHNR and CDR2 FQNEAQ (reference sequence). With 5 bases removed from V and 2 bases from J, the gap between germline ends came to 13 bases. The CDR3 is 15 residues long. The CDR3 DNA is TGTGCCAGCAGCCCCCGTTTACCCACCTACAATGAGCAGTTCTTC. It translates to CASSPRLPTYNEQFF.

The V call is TRBV19, the J call TRBJ2-1, with D maybe TRBD1 (6 bases). This CDR3 region has 16 residues. Looked up from germline, CDR1 is LNHDA and CDR2 is SQIVND (reference sequence). Between the trimmed V and J ends, which lost 5 bases and 2 bases, there was a span of 16 bases. In nucleotides, the CDR3 is TGTGCCAGTAGTGTCCTACAGGGAACGACCTACAATGAGCAGTTCTTC. It yields the protein CASSVLQGTTYNEQFF. Full variable domain (rest looked up from reference TRBV19 and TRBJ2-1): DGGITQSPKYLFRKEGQNVTLSCEQNLNHDAMYWYRQDPGQGLRLIYYSQIVNDFQKGDIAEGYSVSREKKESFPLTVTSAQKNPTAFYLCASSVLQGTTYNEQFFGPGTRLTVL.

In its sample, this clonotype was seen a few times. The rearrangement links TRBV20-1 to TRBJ2-7; D is possibly TRBD1 or TRBD2 (6 bases each). The CDR3 is 14 residues long. Germline V gene sequence: CDR1 DFQATT, CDR2 SNEGSKA (reference sequence). V dropped 0 bases and J dropped 4 bases, with 13 bases sitting between them. CDR3 DNA sequence: TGCAGTGCTAGAGATCTAGGAGGGGGTTACGAGCAGTACTTC. It specifies CSARDLGGGYEQYF.

Only a few counts were recorded for this clonotype. The V gene is TRBV20-1, the J gene TRBJ2-7; TRBD2 matches 8 bases. The CDR3 consists of 16 residues. The germline V gene has CDR1 DFQATT and CDR2 SNEGSKA (reference sequence). V was clipped by 5 bases and J by 0 bases; unmatched bases: 12. As DNA, the CDR3 is TGCAGTGCTCTCGCCCTCTTAGCGGGGTTCTCCTACGAGCAGTACTTC. It specifies CSALALLAGFSYEQYF.

The chain combines TRBV11-1 with TRBJ2-2; possibly TRBD2 for D (6 bases). This CDR3 contains 17 residues. Germline V gives CDR1 SGHAT, CDR2 FQDESV (reference sequence). Trimming stripped 5 bases from V and 1 base from J, with 17 bases between. The CDR3, as DNA: TGTGCCAGCAGCACCCGGGACTTCGCCTTGAACACCGGGGAGCTGTTTTTT. This encodes CASSTRDFALNTGELFF.

The V gene is TRBV24-1, the J gene TRBJ2-5; D may be TRBD1 (6 bases). V lost 6 bases and J lost 5, with 12 bases in between. Per the germline V gene, CDR1 is KGHDR and CDR2 is SFDVKD. This CDR3 has 13 residues. The CDR3 region is CATSKQGVETQYF. CDR3 in DNA: TGTGCCACCAGTAAACAGGGCGTGGAGACCCAGTACTTC.

The rearrangement uses TRBV3-1 and TRBJ2-3; 7 bases agree with TRBD2. This CDR3 spans 17 amino acids. Germline V lookup: CDR1 LGHDT, CDR2 YNNKEL (reference sequence). V lost 1 base, J lost 4 bases, and 11 bases stayed unmatched. As DNA, the CDR3 is TGTGCCAGCAGCCAAGGCTTCGCCGGGGGGTGGCCAGATACGCAGTATTTT. Amino acid sequence: CASSQGFAGGWPDTQYF.

The rearrangement uses TRBV24-1 and TRBJ2-1, with D maybe TRBD1 (5 bases). Germline V gives CDR1 KGHDR, CDR2 SFDVKD. V lost 4 bases and J lost 10, with 16 bases in between. The CDR3 loop spans 14 amino acids. Here the CDR3 DNA reads TGTGCCACCAGTGACTTGAGCAGGGCGTACGAGCAGTTCTTC. Translation gives CATSDLSRAYEQFF.

The chain links TRBV6-6 to TRBJ1-2; D unresolved. The V gene lost 4 bases and the J gene lost 8 bases, with 11 bases spanning the gap. The CDR3 spans 12 residues. From germline, CDR1 is MNHNY and CDR2 SVGAGI (reference sequence). The CDR3 DNA sequence: TGTGCCAGCAGTTTATTGGATGGAGGCTACACCTTC. Its protein product is CASSLLDGGYTF.

This chain connects TRBV5-1 to TRBJ2-1, with D possibly being TRBD1 or TRBD2 (5 bases each). Per the germline V gene, CDR1 is SGHRS and CDR2 is YFSETQ. The length of the CDR3 is 13 residues. V lost 4 bases and J 4 bases, leaving 9 bases between the germline ends. The chain's CDR3 is CASSAEGYNEQFF. DNA of the CDR3: TGCGCCAGCAGCGCCGAGGGGTACAATGAGCAGTTCTTC.

The chain is built from TRBV5-1 and TRBJ1-2; D is undetermined. Germline assignment: CDR1 SGHRS and CDR2 YFSETQ. The V end lost 0 bases, the J end lost 2 bases, and 8 bases lay between the germline ends. The CDR3 loop spans 14 amino acids. CDR3 amino acids: CASSLDRRNYGYTF. In DNA form, the CDR3 reads TGCGCCAGCAGCTTGGATCGGCGGAACTATGGCTACACCTTC.

This chain links TRBV7-2 with TRBJ2-3; 8 bases fit TRBD2. Germline CDR1 reads SGHTA; CDR2 reads FQGNSA. CDR3 length: 18 residues. The trim removed 1 base at V and 0 bases at J, leaving 9 bases unmatched. The CDR3 DNA reads TGTGCCAGCAGCTTAGGCGCGGGAGGTGAATCTAGCACAGATACGCAGTATTTT. Amino acid sequence: CASSLGAGGESSTDTQYF.

The chain carries TRBV12-3 or TRBV12-4 and TRBJ2-6; D unresolved. CDR3 length equals 15 residues. The V end was cut by 7 bases, the J end by 0 bases, with 10 bases between. The CDR3 DNA reads TGTGCCAGCACCCAGGACCTCTCTGGGGCCAACGTCCTGACTTTC. Its translation is CASTQDLSGANVLTF.

This clonotype appeared a few times. The gene calls are TRBV29-1 and TRBJ2-3; TRBD2 agrees at 10 bases. CDR3 length equals 17 residues. Germline V gives CDR1 SQVTM, CDR2 ANQGSEA. V lost 3 bases to trimming and J lost 0 bases; unmatched junction nucleotides: 9. CDR3 nucleotide sequence: TGCAGCGTTGATGGTAGCGGGAGGCATTCTAGCACAGATACGCAGTATTTT. Translation: CSVDGSGRHSSTDTQYF.

The chain carries TRBV2 and TRBJ2-1, with D uncertain. Germline V gives CDR1 SNHLY, CDR2 FYNNEI. The V and J ends lost 7 bases and 9 bases respectively, with 16 bases between them. This CDR3 comprises 13 residues. The CDR3 DNA reads TGTGCCAGCAAACCTCGGACCGACGGTGAGCAGTTCTTC. Amino acid sequence: CASKPRTDGEQFF.

This clonotype was detected once. J is TRBJ2-1 and V is TRBV29-1; maybe TRBD2 (6 bases). V shed 7 bases and J shed 7 bases, with 23 bases lying between them. Germline lookup yields CDR1 SQVTM and CDR2 ANQGSEA. The CDR3 extends over 15 amino acids. CDR3 amino acids: CSAGDLEGGLNEQFF. The CDR3 nucleotides read TGCAGCGCTGGAGATCTTGAGGGAGGTCTGAATGAGCAGTTCTTC.

There are a few counts of this clonotype. The rearrangement links TRBV7-9 to TRBJ2-7; tentative D call: TRBD2 (6 bases). V was shortened by 4 bases and J by 7 bases, with 20 bases between the two germline ends. The CDR3 length is 15 residues. The germline V gene encodes CDR1 SEHNR and CDR2 FQNEAQ (reference sequence). In DNA form, the CDR3 reads TGTGCCAGCAGCTCCGCCGTTGTGGGGGGAGTAGAGCAGTACTTC. It is translated as CASSSAVVGGVEQYF.

The genes are TRBV12-5 and TRBJ1-5; possibly TRBD1 for D (6 bases). CDR3 length equals 14 residues. CDR1 is LGHNT and CDR2 is FRNRAP in the germline V gene. Trimming took 4 bases from V and 1 from J, leaving 8 bases between them. CDR3 residues: CASGSGQSNQPQHF. In DNA, the CDR3 is TGTGCTAGTGGTTCCGGACAGAGCAATCAGCCCCAGCATTTT. Full variable domain (rest looked up from reference TRBV12-5 and TRBJ1-5): DARVTQTPRHKVTEMGQEVTMRCQPILGHNTVFWYRQTMMQGLELLAYFRNRAPLDDSGMPKDRFSAEMPDATLATLKIQPSEPRDSAVYFCASGSGQSNQPQHFGDGTRLSIL.